These 30 T cell receptor beta chains were all obtained from the same sample, sequenced in a study of T cell changes during pregnancy in multiple sclerosis. TCRdb keeps only in-frame clones here, not all; method: immunoSEQ multiplex PCR. Of some 60,000 clones in the sample, about 89% are singletons; the top ten hold about 0.76%. The material sequenced was CD4+ T cells from peripheral blood mononuclear cells, taken in the first trimester of pregnancy. The origin of the receptors is a female donor with multiple sclerosis, enrolled in a pregnancy study.

This clone occurred once. The V call is TRBV30, the J call TRBJ1-1; D may be TRBD1 (5 bases). The germline V gene encodes CDR1 GTSNPN and CDR2 SVGIG (reference sequence). The CDR3 has 12 residues. The V end was cut by 7 bases, the J end by 4 bases, with 13 bases between. CDR3 nucleotide sequence: TGTGCCTCGGACGGGGGGTTCACTGAAGCTTTCTTT. It codes for CASDGGFTEAFF.

This sequence joins TRBV19 and TRBJ1-5, with a possible D match to TRBD1 (5 bases). V lost 10 bases and J lost 6, with 22 bases in between. This CDR3 comprises 15 residues. Germline V lookup: CDR1 LNHDA, CDR2 SQIVND (reference sequence). The CDR3 DNA sequence: TGTGCCACCTCTATTCAGGGTGTCGGCTCTCAGCCCCAGCATTTT. It is translated as CATSIQGVGSQPQHF.

CDR3 residues: CASGRGARGNTIYF. DNA of the CDR3: TGTGCCAGCGGGCGGGGCGCGAGGGGAAACACCATATATTTT. This chain connects TRBV2 to TRBJ1-3; weak D call: TRBD1 (5 bases). The CDR3 extends over 14 amino acids. The V end was cut by 8 bases, the J end by 4 bases, with 15 bases between. CDR1 is SNHLY and CDR2 is FYNNEI in the germline V gene.

This chain connects TRBV10-3 to TRBJ2-3; TRBD2 matches at 12 bases. CDR1 and CDR2 from the germline V gene are ENHRY and SYGVKD. This CDR3 is built from 16 residues. The ends lost 2 bases at V and 3 bases at J; junction bases unmatched: 3. CDR3 protein: CAISETSGGITDTQYF. DNA of the CDR3: TGTGCCATCAGTGAGACTAGCGGGGGGATAACAGATACGCAGTATTTT.

This clone was observed a single time. The chain joins TRBV19 to TRBJ1-1; D not certain. Germline-derived CDR1 and CDR2 are LNHDA and SQIVND (reference sequence). The CDR3 extends over 11 amino acids. V lost 9 bases and J lost 4, with 9 bases in between. The CDR3, as DNA: TGTGCCAGCAAGGAGGGCACTGAAGCTTTCTTT. Amino acid sequence: CASKEGTEAFF.

The rearrangement links TRBV4-3 to TRBJ2-7, with TRBD1 identical over 9 bases. Germline-derived CDR1 and CDR2 are LGHNA and YSLEER. The junction had 2 bases not matched to a gene; V was cut back by 3 bases and J by 2 bases. This CDR3 is 14 amino acids long. CDR3 coding DNA: TGCGCCAGCAGCCACCGGACAGGGGCCTACGAGCAGTACTTC. Its protein product is CASSHRTGAYEQYF.

The chain uses TRBV5-1 and TRBJ2-7; 7 nucleotides agree with TRBD2. Germline V lookup: CDR1 SGHRS, CDR2 YFSETQ. The CDR3 is 13 residues long. V gave up 3 bases and J gave up 4 bases; unmatched junction bases: 4. The CDR3 is CASSYGTTYEQYF. The CDR3 nucleotides read TGCGCCAGCAGCTACGGGACTACTTACGAGCAGTACTTC.

The chain links TRBV6-1 to TRBJ2-7, with 7 positions matching TRBD1. Germline V gene sequence: CDR1 MNHNS, CDR2 SASEGT. Trimming cost V 7 bases and J 6 bases; bases outside gene matches: 6. The CDR3 length is 12 residues. The CDR3 bases are TGTGCCAGCACTAAACAGGGGCTCGAGCAGTACTTC. Amino acids: CASTKQGLEQYF.

The rearrangement links TRBV7-3 to TRBJ1-1; 7 bases map to TRBD1. The junction had 8 bases not matched to a gene; V was cut back by 4 bases and J by 9 bases. The CDR3 extends over 13 amino acids. CDR1 and CDR2 from the germline V gene are SGHTA and FQGTGA. In DNA form, the CDR3 reads TGTGCCAGCAGCTCGCGACAGGGTGGTAAAGCTTTCTTT. Protein sequence: CASSSRQGGKAFF.

The V gene is TRBV10-1, the J gene TRBJ1-6; no clear D gene. This CDR3 contains 14 residues. Trimming took off 2 bases at V and 9 bases at J, with 11 bases between the two ends. CDR1 is WNHNN and CDR2 is SYGVQD in the germline V gene (reference sequence). In DNA, the CDR3 is TGCGCCAGCAGTGAGAAGGAGGGTGGTTCACCCCTCCACTTT. This translates into CASSEKEGGSPLHF.

This clone was counted only a few times. V is TRBV2 and J is TRBJ1-6; D remains unclear. The CDR3 spans 14 residues. Germline CDR1 and CDR2: SNHLY and FYNNEI. V was pared by 6 bases and J by 6 bases, with 12 bases between. CDR3 nucleotides: TGTGCCAGCAGCGGGAGCGTAGGTAATTCACCCCTCCACTTT. Translation: CASSGSVGNSPLHF.

The sample holds one count of this clone. The rearrangement links TRBV19 to TRBJ1-5; D not certain. V gave up 8 bases and J gave up 6 bases, with 14 bases separating them. Germline values: CDR1 LNHDA, CDR2 SQIVND (reference sequence). The CDR3 loop spans 13 amino acids. Written as DNA, the CDR3 is TGTGCCAGTTCCGGGGTCACGGGTCAGCCCCAGCATTTT. It codes for CASSGVTGQPQHF.

V and J are TRBV2 and TRBJ2-2; 10 positions agree with TRBD2. The CDR3 is 15 residues long. Germline CDR1 SNHLY, CDR2 FYNNEI. V lost 8 bases, J lost 7 bases, and 10 bases stayed unmatched. For the CDR3, the DNA is TGTGCCAGCTCGAGCGGGGGGGCGGTGAGCGGGGAGCTGTTTTTT. Amino acids: CASSSGGAVSGELFF.

J is TRBJ1-1 and V is TRBV30; 8 nucleotides agree with TRBD1. V was pared by 1 base and J by 7 bases, with 5 bases of the junction left unmatched. This CDR3 has 13 amino acids. Germline CDR1 is GTSNPN and CDR2 is SVGIG (reference sequence). CDR3 loop: CAWSAGQELEAFF. The CDR3 nucleotides read TGTGCCTGGAGTGCGGGACAGGAGCTTGAAGCTTTCTTT.

The rearrangement joins TRBV6-1 to TRBJ2-2; possibly TRBD1 for D (5 bases). Trimming pared 2 bases from V and 4 bases from J, leaving 11 bases between. The CDR3 contains 15 residues. Germline-derived CDR1 and CDR2 are MNHNS and SASEGT. The DNA for the CDR3 is TGTGCCAGCAGTGAAAAGGGGCGCTTCACCGGGGAGCTGTTTTTT. Protein sequence: CASSEKGRFTGELFF.

The CDR3 spells CASSRGQGDEQYF. The CDR3, as DNA: TGTGCCAGCAGTCGGGGACAGGGTGACGAGCAGTACTTC. The chain joins TRBV6-5 to TRBJ2-7, with 9 bases lining up with TRBD1. Per the germline V gene, CDR1 is MNHEY and CDR2 is SVGAGI. The CDR3 is 13 amino acids. After removal of 5 bases from V and 5 bases from J, the junction contained 4 bases not matched to a gene.

This clone turned up a few times. V and J are TRBV2 and TRBJ1-5, with D maybe TRBD1 (5 bases). This CDR3 has 17 residues. Between the trimmed V and J ends, which lost 6 bases and 3 bases, there was a span of 21 bases. Per the germline V gene, CDR1 is SNHLY and CDR2 is FYNNEI. In nucleotides, the CDR3 is TGTGCCAGCAGGGGACGCACGGGGGGAATAGCCAATCAGCCCCAGCATTTT. Encoded protein: CASRGRTGGIANQPQHF.

This chain links TRBV7-3 with TRBJ1-4, with 9 bases matching TRBD1. The germline CDR1 and CDR2 sequences are SGHTA and FQGTGA. This CDR3 comprises 20 residues. The trim removed 3 bases at V and 1 base at J, leaving 15 bases unmatched. The CDR3 DNA is TGTGCCAGCAGCTTGGCCACCGGGACAGGGAATTCTCTAACTAATGAAAAACTGTTTTTT. This sequence encodes CASSLATGTGNSLTNEKLFF.

This clone has a handful of counts. This chain uses TRBV29-1 with TRBJ1-1; weak D call: TRBD1 (5 bases). With 7 bases removed from V and 1 base from J, the gap between germline ends came to 13 bases. The germline V gene encodes CDR1 SQVTM and CDR2 ANQGSEA. CDR3 length equals 13 residues. The CDR3 DNA is TGCAGCGCTGAGGGGCAGTCGAACACTGAAGCTTTCTTT. Its translation is CSAEGQSNTEAFF.

The chain joins TRBV2 to TRBJ1-2; no definite D call. The CDR3 spans 12 residues. Trimming shortened V by 6 bases and J by 2 bases, and 7 bases separated the two germline ends. Germline CDR1 reads SNHLY; CDR2 reads FYNNEI. The DNA of the CDR3 is TGTGCCAGCAGCGCAGGCAACTATGGCTACACCTTC. Translating it yields CASSAGNYGYTF.

This chain links TRBV7-2 with TRBJ1-5, with TRBD1 matching 7 bases. V lost 5 bases to trimming and J lost 4 bases; unmatched junction nucleotides: 5. The CDR3 runs 14 residues. Per the germline V gene, CDR1 is SGHTA and CDR2 is FQGNSA. The CDR3, as DNA: TGTGCCAGCAGCCCGGGACAGCGGAATCAGCCCCAGCATTTT. Its protein product is CASSPGQRNQPQHF.

The chain links TRBV12-5 to TRBJ1-2; a weak D match, TRBD1 (6 bases). V lost 5 bases and J lost 5, with 15 bases in between. Per the germline V gene, CDR1 is LGHNT and CDR2 is FRNRAP. This CDR3 is 14 amino acids long. The CDR3: CASGPSRGGYGYTF. CDR3 DNA: TGTGCTAGTGGTCCCTCACGAGGGGGTTATGGCTACACCTTC.

This clone was counted only a few times. The genes are TRBV9 and TRBJ1-1; 8 bases match TRBD1. The germline V gene encodes CDR1 SGDLS and CDR2 YYNGEE. The CDR3 runs 14 residues. V lost 4 bases and J lost 4; bases outside the gene matches: 6. The CDR3 bases are TGTGCCAGCAGCTACGGACAGGGCGCCACTGAAGCTTTCTTT. Translated: CASSYGQGATEAFF. The full variable domain, completed using reference TRBV9 and TRBJ1-1, is DSGVTQTPKHLITATGQRVTLRCSPRSGDLSVYWYQQSLDQGLQFLIQYYNGEERAKGNILERFSAQQFPDLHSELNLSSLELGDSALYFCASSYGQGATEAFFGQGTRLTVV.

This clone has more than one count but fewer than ten. The rearrangement joins TRBV20-1 to TRBJ2-5, with TRBD2 matching 10 bases. The CDR3 has 11 amino acids. Germline assignment: CDR1 DFQATT and CDR2 SNEGSKA (reference sequence). The CDR3 DNA reads TGCAGCCGACTAGCGGGAGAGACCCAGTACTTC. Translation gives CSRLAGETQYF.

The chain employs TRBV5-1 and TRBJ2-7; 9 bases are a match to TRBD1. The length of the CDR3 is 14 residues. V shed 3 bases and J 5 bases; nucleotides not matched to a gene: 6. CDR1 SGHRS and CDR2 YFSETQ come from the germline V gene. The CDR3 here is CASSSTGQGHEQYF. For the CDR3, the DNA is TGCGCCAGCAGCTCAACGGGACAGGGCCACGAGCAGTACTTC.

The chain has TRBV15 and TRBJ1-1; a possible D gene is TRBD1 (5 bases). Germline V gene lookup returns CDR1 LNHNV and CDR2 YYDKDF (reference sequence). Between the trimmed V and J ends, which lost 7 bases and 3 bases, there was a span of 6 bases. The CDR3 runs to 11 residues. DNA for the CDR3: TGTGCCACCATAGGGGACACTGAAGCTTTCTTT. Protein sequence: CATIGDTEAFF.

This chain uses TRBV5-1 with TRBJ1-1; possibly TRBD1 for D (5 bases). The V end was cut by 5 bases, the J end by 1 base, with 6 bases between. The CDR3 is 12 residues long. Looked up from germline, CDR1 is SGHRS and CDR2 is YFSETQ. CDR3 in DNA: TGCGCCAGCAGGGGGCAGAACACTGAAGCTTTCTTT. It translates to CASRGQNTEAFF.

The chain couples TRBV6-6 to TRBJ1-1; D ambiguous. There are 12 residues in the CDR3. The V end was cut by 4 bases, the J end by 4 bases, with 7 bases between. CDR1 is MNHNY, CDR2 SVGAGI, per germline (reference sequence). The CDR3 DNA follows: TGTGCCAGCAGTTGGAGGGCCACTGAAGCTTTCTTT. It encodes CASSWRATEAFF.

The chain is built from TRBV7-2 and TRBJ2-5; D might be TRBD1 (5 bases). From germline, CDR1 is SGHTA and CDR2 FQGNSA. The CDR3 sequence is 14 residues long. Trimming took 1 base from V and 4 from J, leaving 10 bases between them. The CDR3 DNA sequence: TGTGCCAGCAGCTTAGTTGGGGCATTAGAGACCCAGTACTTC. It specifies CASSLVGALETQYF. The full variable domain, its missing parts supplied by reference TRBV7-2 and TRBJ2-5, is GAGVSQSPSNKVTEKGKDVELRCDPISGHTALYWYRQSLGQGLEFLIYFQGNSAPDKSGLPSDRFSAERTGGSVSTLTIQRTQQEDSAVYLCASSLVGALETQYFGPGTRLLVL.

This chain links TRBV9 with TRBJ1-1; D perhaps matches TRBD1 (5 bases). Trimming left V 2 bases short and J 6 bases short, with 14 bases between. The germline V gene has CDR1 SGDLS and CDR2 YYNGEE. This CDR3 region has 14 residues. In nucleotides, the CDR3 is TGTGCCAGCAGCGTGATTATGACAGTACCTGAAGCTTTCTTT. This codes for CASSVIMTVPEAFF. Together with reference TRBV9 and TRBJ1-1, the CDR3 gives the full variable domain: DSGVTQTPKHLITATGQRVTLRCSPRSGDLSVYWYQQSLDQGLQFLIQYYNGEERAKGNILERFSAQQFPDLHSELNLSSLELGDSALYFCASSVIMTVPEAFFGQGTRLTVV.